This T cell receptor (beta chain) comes out of a study of blood T cells in healthy people across ages. This clonotype was recorded a few times. Together with a sample-barcoded 5' primer, a J-beta primer mix was included in a second PCR lasting about 6 to 11 cycles. TCRdb ran MiXCR on the 5' RACE reads and lists one entry per CDR3 protein. Of 1,500,000 or so distinct CDR3 sequences in the sample, less than 45% were seen once. The sample comprised blood. The sequence was collected from a young woman in good health.

The CDR3 sequence is CASSLLAAAETQYF. The CDR3 DNA sequence: TGTGCCAGCAGCTTACTTGCCGCGGCAGAGACCCAGTACTTC. The chain links TRBV7-2 to TRBJ2-5; unclear D gene. V was pared by 2 bases and J by 4 bases, with 11 bases between. Looked up from germline, CDR1 is SGHTA and CDR2 is FQGNSA. This CDR3 contains 14 residues. The entire variable domain, with the rest obtained from reference TRBV7-2 and TRBJ2-5, is as follows: GAGVSQSPSNKVTEKGKDVELRCDPISGHTALYWYRQSLGQGLEFLIYFQGNSAPDKSGLPSDRFSAERTGGSVSTLTIQRTQQEDSAVYLCASSLLAAAETQYFGPGTRLLVL.